The 26 T cell receptor beta chains below all came from one sample that was sequenced in a study of PD-1 blockade in mismatch repair-deficient tumors (dated by TCRdb to 2016 to 2017). The sample's time point label, in plain terms: peripheral blood 12 weeks after first pembrolizumab dose. Libraries were made using the immunoSEQ multiplex PCR assay. Drawn from immuneACCESS, this table holds only the in-frame rearrangements with V and J called that TCRdb kept. Clones are partly lost; checked studies trace under half to an unresolved V gene and leave the rest unexplained. The sample table lists fewer than 100,000 clones, over 70% of them with a count of one. Roughly 2.7% of the sample belongs to the ten largest clones. The sequencing used peripheral blood, collected 12 weeks after starting pembrolizumab. The receptors stem from an adult with mismatch repair-deficient cancer.

The gene calls are TRBV6-6 and TRBJ2-7; TRBD1 aligns across 9 bases. V lost 8 bases to trimming and J lost 2 bases; unmatched junction nucleotides: 4. Germline-derived CDR1 and CDR2 are MNHNY and SVGAGI (reference sequence). This CDR3 has 13 residues. The CDR3 sequence: CASSGTGTYEQYF. CDR3 sequence (DNA): TGTGCCAGCTCCGGGACAGGGACCTACGAGCAGTACTTC.

This clone occurred once. The chain carries TRBV11-3 and TRBJ2-1, with 9 nucleotides matching TRBD2. Per germline, CDR1 SGHNT and CDR2 YENEEA. V was clipped by 5 bases and J by 3 bases; unmatched bases: 5. This CDR3 spans 15 amino acids. The CDR3 DNA reads TGTGCCAGCAGCCCTCGACTAGCGGTCTACAATGAGCAGTTCTTC. The encoded protein is CASSPRLAVYNEQFF.

V and J are TRBV9 and TRBJ1-1; 8 bases align to TRBD1. With 4 bases clipped from V and 1 base from J, the junction kept 12 bases outside the gene matches. Germline assignment: CDR1 SGDLS and CDR2 YYNGEE. This CDR3 contains 17 residues. As DNA, the CDR3 is TGTGCCAGCAGCCCTCATCCAGGGGGCTCTGCGAACACTGAAGCTTTCTTT. This encodes CASSPHPGGSANTEAFF. The variable domain in full, completed from reference TRBV9 and TRBJ1-1, reads DSGVTQTPKHLITATGQRVTLRCSPRSGDLSVYWYQQSLDQGLQFLIQYYNGEERAKGNILERFSAQQFPDLHSELNLSSLELGDSALYFCASSPHPGGSANTEAFFGQGTRLTVV.

The rearrangement joins TRBV19 to TRBJ1-2; D call uncertain. Per the germline V gene, CDR1 is LNHDA and CDR2 is SQIVND (reference sequence). V was trimmed by 5 bases and J by 6 bases, leaving 16 bases between them. CDR3 length: 14 residues. The CDR3 DNA reads as TGTGCCAGTAGTGAGCAGGTAATCGGGAATGGCTACACCTTC. As protein: CASSEQVIGNGYTF. The full variable domain, completed using reference TRBV19 and TRBJ1-2, is DGGITQSPKYLFRKEGQNVTLSCEQNLNHDAMYWYRQDPGQGLRLIYYSQIVNDFQKGDIAEGYSVSREKKESFPLTVTSAQKNPTAFYLCASSEQVIGNGYTFGSGTRLTVV.

The chain joins TRBV6-1 to TRBJ1-1; D is ambiguous. V was trimmed by 3 bases and J by 5 bases, leaving 13 bases between them. The CDR3 length is 14 residues. Per germline, CDR1 MNHNS and CDR2 SASEGT. CDR3 loop: CASSEVEGETEAFF. DNA for the CDR3: TGTGCCAGCAGTGAGGTTGAGGGTGAAACTGAAGCTTTCTTT.

This clone was counted a single time. This sample includes further DNA sequences coding for the same CDR3. The chain has TRBV7-9 and TRBJ1-2; TRBD1 matches at 8 bases. Germline V gene lookup returns CDR1 SEHNR and CDR2 FQNEAQ (reference sequence). V was clipped by 5 bases and J by 4 bases; unmatched bases: 6. The CDR3 consists of 14 residues. The CDR3: CASSPGQGGYGYTF. In DNA, the CDR3 is TGTGCCAGCAGCCCAGGACAGGGTGGCTATGGCTACACCTTC.

This rearrangement joins TRBV9 to TRBJ2-5; possible D gene TRBD1, 7 bases. The length of the CDR3 is 16 residues. V lost 0 bases to trimming and J lost 5 bases, with 17 bases between them. Germline V gene lookup returns CDR1 SGDLS and CDR2 YYNGEE. As DNA, the CDR3 is TGTGCCAGCAGCGTAGACCCCACAGGGGAGGCGGAGACCCAGTACTTC. Its translation: CASSVDPTGEAETQYF. Complete variable domain (other parts from reference TRBV9 and TRBJ2-5): DSGVTQTPKHLITATGQRVTLRCSPRSGDLSVYWYQQSLDQGLQFLIQYYNGEERAKGNILERFSAQQFPDLHSELNLSSLELGDSALYFCASSVDPTGEAETQYFGPGTRLLVL.

V and J are TRBV7-9 and TRBJ2-6; D uncertain. From germline, CDR1 is SEHNR and CDR2 FQNEAQ (reference sequence). This CDR3 is 14 amino acids long. Trimming stripped 3 bases from V and 1 base from J, with 4 bases between. The CDR3 sequence: CASSLTSGANVLTF. The CDR3 nucleotides are TGTGCCAGCAGCTTGACTTCTGGGGCCAACGTCCTGACTTTC.

This clone showed up just once. This chain links TRBV19 with TRBJ2-6; 8 bases line up with TRBD1. This CDR3 region has 19 residues. V was clipped by 5 bases and J by 4 bases; unmatched bases: 16. The germline CDR1 and CDR2 sequences are LNHDA and SQIVND (reference sequence). The CDR3 nucleotides read TGTGCCAGTAGTCGTTCGGGACAGGCCAAATCCTTCGGGGCCAACGTCCTGACTTTC. Encoded protein: CASSRSGQAKSFGANVLTF.

The rearrangement links TRBV30 to TRBJ2-3; TRBD2 matches 13 bases. Germline lookup yields CDR1 GTSNPN and CDR2 SVGIG (reference sequence). J was trimmed by 1 base and V by 5 bases; bases with no gene match: 3. The CDR3 extends over 15 amino acids. The CDR3 loop reads CAWDGLAGGTDTQYF. The CDR3 DNA reads TGTGCCTGGGACGGACTAGCGGGGGGCACAGATACGCAGTATTTT.

J is TRBJ2-7 and V is TRBV6-5, with 9 bases matching TRBD2. V gave up 8 bases and J gave up 3 bases; unmatched junction bases: 8. There are 14 residues in the CDR3. Per the germline V gene, CDR1 is MNHEY and CDR2 is SVGAGI. The CDR3 coding sequence is TGTGCCAGCTCAGTCCTAGCGGGGTTCTACGAGCAGTACTTC. It translates to CASSVLAGFYEQYF.

This clone was detected only a few times. This CDR3 is also generated by other DNA sequences in the sample. V gene TRBV7-2 combines with J gene TRBJ2-2; no reliable D call. The CDR3 sequence is 12 residues long. Germline assignment: CDR1 SGHTA and CDR2 FQGNSA. V lost 4 bases to trimming and J lost 3 bases, with 3 bases between them. CDR3 sequence: CASSSDTGELFF. The CDR3 bases are TGTGCCAGCAGCTCGGACACCGGGGAGCTGTTTTTT. The full variable domain, its missing parts supplied by reference TRBV7-2 and TRBJ2-2, is GAGVSQSPSNKVTEKGKDVELRCDPISGHTALYWYRQSLGQGLEFLIYFQGNSAPDKSGLPSDRFSAERTGGSVSTLTIQRTQQEDSAVYLCASSSDTGELFFGEGSRLTVL.

The chain is built from TRBV5-1 and TRBJ1-5; no definite D call. V lost 0 bases and J lost 0, with 7 bases in between. The CDR3 consists of 15 residues. Germline values: CDR1 SGHRS, CDR2 YFSETQ. The CDR3 loop reads CASSLEGNSNQPQHF. The CDR3 DNA reads as TGCGCCAGCAGCTTGGAAGGAAATAGCAATCAGCCCCAGCATTTT.

The chain is built from TRBV4-3 and TRBJ2-1; D is uncertain. CDR3 size: 15 residues. Looked up from germline, CDR1 is LGHNA and CDR2 is YSLEER. Between the trimmed V and J ends, which lost 4 bases and 0 bases, there was a span of 10 bases. The CDR3 reads CASSPDLSSYNEQFF. The CDR3 DNA follows: TGCGCCAGCAGCCCGGACCTAAGCTCCTACAATGAGCAGTTCTTC.

In its sample, this clone was seen a few times. This chain connects TRBV7-9 to TRBJ1-1; perhaps TRBD1 as D (6 bases). The CDR3 covers 14 residues. The germline V and J ends were trimmed by 1 base and 4 bases, with 10 bases remaining between them. The germline V gene encodes CDR1 SEHNR and CDR2 FQNEAQ (reference sequence). CDR3 loop: CASSLEAGVTEAFF. Written as DNA, the CDR3 is TGTGCCAGCAGCTTAGAGGCAGGGGTCACTGAAGCTTTCTTT.

V usage is TRBV7-8 and J usage is TRBJ2-7, with D hard to call. This CDR3 contains 16 residues. CDR1 and CDR2 from the germline V gene are SGHVS and FQNEAQ. Trimming stripped 1 base from V and 3 bases from J, with 16 bases between. Written as DNA, the CDR3 is TGTGCCAGCAGCTTAGTATTAGGGTCGTCGGTCTACGAGCAGTACTTC. Translating it yields CASSLVLGSSVYEQYF.

The rearrangement links TRBV6-5 to TRBJ1-5; 9 bases fit TRBD1. V was pared by 6 bases and J by 6 bases, with 9 bases of the junction left unmatched. This CDR3 comprises 15 residues. Germline CDR1 and CDR2: MNHEY and SVGAGI. The CDR3 region has the DNA TGTGCCAGCAGACCCTCACAGGGGGCGGGTCAGCCCCAGCATTTT. Amino acid sequence: CASRPSQGAGQPQHF.

J is TRBJ1-3 and V is TRBV12-5; TRBD1 might be the D (5 bases). Per the germline V gene, CDR1 is LGHNT and CDR2 is FRNRAP. The ends were cut back, 6 bases at V and 4 bases at J, with 7 bases in the middle. The CDR3 spans 12 residues. The chain's CDR3 is CASGGLGNTIYF. The CDR3 DNA follows: TGTGCTAGTGGGGGGCTCGGAAACACCATATATTTT.

The V gene is TRBV6-5, the J gene TRBJ2-1, with TRBD1 matching 10 bases. Trimming removed 7 bases from V and 4 bases from J; junction bases left unmatched: 7. The length of the CDR3 is 15 residues. Germline V gene data show CDR1 as MNHEY and CDR2 as SVGAGI. As DNA, the CDR3 is TGTGCCAGCAACCCCGGGACAGGGGAATACAATGAGCAGTTCTTC. Translated: CASNPGTGEYNEQFF.

The chain's CDR3 is CASSQPGRSQQYF. The CDR3, as DNA: TGTGCCAGCAGCCAACCTGGACGGTCACAGCAGTACTTC. V and J are TRBV4-2 and TRBJ2-7; D unresolved. Germline values: CDR1 LGHNA, CDR2 YNFKEQ. V gave up 2 bases and J gave up 8 bases, with 13 bases separating them. The CDR3 sequence is 13 residues long.

This clone was observed a handful of times. V gene TRBV4-2 combines with J gene TRBJ2-3, with 12 nucleotides matching TRBD2. Germline V gene lookup returns CDR1 LGHNA and CDR2 YNFKEQ. This CDR3 contains 16 residues. V lost 5 bases and J lost 3; bases outside the gene matches: 6. CDR3 coding DNA: TGTGCCAGCAGCACGCGACTAGCGGGAGAGACAGATACGCAGTATTTT. It is translated as CASSTRLAGETDTQYF.

This chain joins TRBV19 and TRBJ2-7; D gene uncertain. The germline gives CDR1 LNHDA, CDR2 SQIVND (reference sequence). The CDR3 runs 13 residues. Trimming cost V 2 bases and J 6 bases, with 11 bases left between them. The CDR3 bases are TGTGCCAGTAGTATACTTCCGGGCGCCGAGCAGTACTTC. Encoded protein: CASSILPGAEQYF.

At least ten counts were recorded for this clone. The rearrangement joins TRBV5-4 to TRBJ1-1, with a weak D call TRBD1 (5 bases). The length of the CDR3 is 15 residues. Trimming pared 5 bases from V and 0 bases from J, leaving 14 bases between. Germline values: CDR1 SGHNT, CDR2 YYREEE (reference sequence). CDR3: CASRKTGTLNTEAFF. CDR3 in DNA: TGTGCCAGCAGAAAGACGGGGACCCTGAACACTGAAGCTTTCTTT.

The V call is TRBV5-6, the J call TRBJ1-5, with 9 bases matching TRBD1. Germline V gives CDR1 SGHDT, CDR2 YYEEEE. CDR3 length: 19 amino acids. V dropped 4 bases and J dropped 0; count of bases not matched to a gene: 14. This CDR3 reads CASSRLDRGSLYSNQPQHF. CDR3 in DNA: TGTGCCAGCAGCAGACTGGACAGGGGTTCGTTATATAGCAATCAGCCCCAGCATTTT.

This clone was recorded many times. This chain connects TRBV27 to TRBJ2-7, with D maybe TRBD2 (5 bases). V was pared by 0 bases and J by 6 bases, with 12 bases between. The CDR3 contains 14 residues. Germline CDR1 reads MNHEY; CDR2 reads SMNVEV (reference sequence). CDR3 DNA: TGTGCCAGCAGTTTATCGCTAGCCTCCAGCGAGCAGTACTTC. Protein sequence: CASSLSLASSEQYF.

The rearrangement joins TRBV18 to TRBJ2-1; TRBD2 aligns across 13 bases. The germline V gene has CDR1 KGHSH and CDR2 LQKENI. This CDR3 spans 17 amino acids. The V and J ends lost 3 bases and 7 bases, in that order; junction bases with no gene match: 9. The CDR3: CASSPLLAGGPTNEQFF. The CDR3 DNA follows: TGTGCCAGCTCACCGCTACTAGCGGGAGGGCCCACAAATGAGCAGTTCTTC. Using reference TRBV18 and TRBJ2-1 for the parts outside the CDR3, the full variable domain is NAGVMQNPRHLVRRRGQEARLRCSPMKGHSHVYWYRQLPEEGLKFMVYLQKENIIDESGMPKERFSAEFPKEGPSILRIQQVVRGDSAAYFCASSPLLAGGPTNEQFFGPGTRLTVL.